The rows below give T cell receptor beta chains drawn from one sample of a study of cytomegalovirus exposure and HLA in healthy donors. The table came from immunoSEQ multiplex PCR; TCRdb's copy has only in-frame clones and leaves some out. The repertoire has 130,000 or so clones, 75% of them found once; the top ten carry 3.3%. Sequencing used PBMCs. The source is a middle-aged man in good health and CMV-seronegative. Each CDR3 is given with its conserved first and last residue. Fields, in order: V gene, D gene, J gene, clone size, CDR3 DNA, CDR3 protein. The D gene is left open where the match is weak. Clone size appears in some rows only: once, few, many, or a class for an expanded clone.

TRBV5-1	TRBD1	TRBJ1-4	-	TGCGCCAGCAGCTCACCCGGGACAGGGGGCGTCGAAAAACTGTTTTTT	CASSSPGTGGVEKLFF
TRBV27	-	TRBJ2-7	few	TGTGCCAGCAGTTTGGTACAGGGACCCGAGCAGTACTTC	CASSLVQGPEQYF
TRBV18	-	TRBJ2-3	-	TGTGCCAGCTCACCTCCTAGCACAGATACGCAGTATTTT	CASSPPSTDTQYF
TRBV7-2	-	TRBJ1-2	-	TGTGCCAGCAGCAAAGAAGGGCGGACGGGGGATGGCTACACCTTC	CASSKEGRTGDGYTF
TRBV7-2	-	TRBJ1-2	-	TGTGCCAGCAGCTTGATGCAGGGAACCATCTTGAGCTACACCTTC	CASSLMQGTILSYTF
TRBV6-5	-	TRBJ1-1	-	TGTGCCAGCAGTTTAGGGGGGGGGAACACTGAAGCTTTCTTT	CASSLGGGNTEAFF
TRBV19	-	TRBJ1-3	-	TGTGCCAGTAGTAACAGGAACTCTGGAAACACCATATATTTT	CASSNRNSGNTIYF
TRBV4-1	-	TRBJ2-5	-	TGCGCCAGCAGCCAAGATCGGGTTTACGGGGAGACCCAGTACTTC	CASSQDRVYGETQYF
TRBV6-5	-	TRBJ2-7	-	TGTGCCAGCAGTTACGGGCAGCCTTTGCTGATCTACGAGCAGTACTTC	CASSYGQPLLIYEQYF
TRBV19	-	TRBJ1-1	-	TGTGCCAGTAGTCTACCCTCGGGGGGGTTACCTGAAGCTTTCTTT	CASSLPSGGLPEAFF
TRBV4-1	-	TRBJ2-3	-	TGCGCCAGCAGCCGAAATATAGCTTTCCTTAGCACAGATACGCAGTATTTT	CASSRNIAFLSTDTQYF
TRBV6-5	-	TRBJ2-1	-	TGTGCCAGCAGTTCCGGCACTAGGCACTCCTACAATGAGCAGTTCTTC	CASSSGTRHSYNEQFF
TRBV4-1	TRBD1	TRBJ2-1	-	TGCGCCAGCAGCCAAGTTCCCGGGACAGGAGACAATGAGCAGTTCTTC	CASSQVPGTGDNEQFF
TRBV19	TRBD1	TRBJ1-1	-	TGTGCCAGTAGTTCGGACAGGGACACTGAAGCTTTCTTT	CASSSDRDTEAFF
TRBV6-5	-	TRBJ1-2	once	TGTGCCAGCAGTTACTCGAGCAGGAACTATGGCTACACCTTC	CASSYSSRNYGYTF
TRBV7-2	-	TRBJ1-3	once	TGTGCCAGCAGCTCACAGGGAGGGTATGGAAACACCATATATTTT	CASSSQGGYGNTIYF
TRBV7-9	-	TRBJ2-7	-	TGTGCCAGCAGCTCAGGAAGTGGATTCTACGAGCAGTACTTC	CASSSGSGFYEQYF
TRBV28	TRBD2	TRBJ2-5	-	TGTGCCAGCACGACTAGCGGGGGGGCCGGTGAAGAGACCCAGTACTTC	CASTTSGGAGEETQYF
TRBV14	TRBD1	TRBJ2-2	-	TGTGCCAGCAGCCTACAGGACAGGGATCTCACCGGGGAGCTGTTTTTT	CASSLQDRDLTGELFF
TRBV5-1	-	TRBJ1-3	-	TGCGCCACCGCGAACCGGACAGACGGAAACACCATATATTTT	CATANRTDGNTIYF
TRBV7-9	-	TRBJ1-6	once	TGTGCCAGCAGCCCCCTTGTTAACAGGGATTGGTATAATTCACCCCTCCACTTT	CASSPLVNRDWYNSPLHF
TRBV4-2	TRBD2	TRBJ2-2	-	TGTGCCAGCAGCCAAGATAAGGGGACTAGCGAGAACACCGGGGAGCTGTTTTTT	CASSQDKGTSENTGELFF
TRBV11-1	-	TRBJ2-3	-	TGTGCCAGCAGCTTTCCCTCCAGCACAGATACGCAGTATTTT	CASSFPSSTDTQYF
TRBV11-2	-	TRBJ1-6	-	TGTGCCAGCAGCTTAGTCAATGGGGGCCGGGGACCCCTCCACTTT	CASSLVNGGRGPLHF
TRBV9	TRBD1	TRBJ1-6	-	TGTGCCAGCAGCGGGGGACAGGGATCCTATAATTCACCCCTCCACTTT	CASSGGQGSYNSPLHF
TRBV7-9	TRBD1	TRBJ1-4	once	TGTGCCAGCAGCCTCACCAGGGGGCCCCAAGGAACTAATGAAAAACTGTTTTTT	CASSLTRGPQGTNEKLFF
TRBV14	-	TRBJ1-3	-	TGTGCCAGCAGCCAAGCCGGGATCTCTGGAAACACCATATATTTT	CASSQAGISGNTIYF
TRBV10-3	-	TRBJ1-1	-	TGTGCCATCCGCCGGGGAGGGATGCGGATGACTGAAGCTTTCTTT	CAIRRGGMRMTEAFF
TRBV6-1	-	TRBJ1-5	few	TGTGCCAGCAGTGAAATGGGGGGAAGCAATCAGCCCCAGCATTTT	CASSEMGGSNQPQHF
TRBV6-1	-	TRBJ1-6	-	TGTGCCAGCAGTGAAGCGCAGGGAAGAAAGGGGGGGAATTCACCCCTCCACTTT	CASSEAQGRKGGNSPLHF
TRBV9	-	TRBJ1-3	-	TGTGCCAGCAGCGTAGCCGTGGGAGGTAACACCATATATTTT	CASSVAVGGNTIYF
TRBV7-8	TRBD1	TRBJ2-2	-	TGTGCCAGCAGCCAGGACAGGGGAGGGGAGCTGTTTTTT	CASSQDRGGELFF
TRBV19	-	TRBJ1-2	-	TGTGCCAGTAGTTTCGACAGCTCCTATGGCTACACCTTC	CASSFDSSYGYTF
TRBV30	-	TRBJ2-2	-	TGTGCCTGGATAAGTCAGGAAATCGGGGAGCTGTTTTTT	CAWISQEIGELFF
TRBV7-9	-	TRBJ2-7	-	TGTTCCAGCAGCTTAGCCAGGGACGAGCAGTACTTC	CSSSLARDEQYF
TRBV7-3	-	TRBJ1-1	-	TGTGCCAGCAGCTTAATGGGCAGGGTGGGCGCTGAAGCTTTCTTT	CASSLMGRVGAEAFF
TRBV5-1	TRBD2	TRBJ2-1	-	TGCGCCAGCAGCTCGCGGGGGGGCTGGGGCAATGAGCAGTTCTTC	CASSSRGGWGNEQFF
TRBV30	-	TRBJ2-7	-	TGTGCCTGGCAGCGGGTAAGGGCCTACTCCTACGAGCAGTACTTC	CAWQRVRAYSYEQYF
TRBV6-1	TRBD1	TRBJ1-2	-	TGTGCCAGCAGTGCACCCCGGGACAGGGGAATGTTTTGGTATGGCTACACCTTC	CASSAPRDRGMFWYGYTF
TRBV5-6	TRBD1	TRBJ1-5	few	TGTGCCAGCAGCAAAGGGACAGGTTATCAGCCCCAGCATTTT	CASSKGTGYQPQHF
TRBV2	TRBD1	TRBJ1-6	-	TGTGCCAGCAGGGATCGCAGGGGGTACTATAATTCACCCCTCCACTTT	CASRDRRGYYNSPLHF
TRBV5-6	-	TRBJ2-7	-	TGTGCCAGCAGCTTGGAGGCAGGGGAGCAGTACTTC	CASSLEAGEQYF
TRBV13	TRBD1	TRBJ2-7	-	TGTGCCAGCAGCACCCGTTCAGGGGGCCGGTTACACGAGCAGTACTTC	CASSTRSGGRLHEQYF
TRBV28	-	TRBJ1-2	-	TGTGCCAGCAGGTTGGCTGGACAGAACTATGGCTACACCTTC	CASRLAGQNYGYTF
TRBV19	-	TRBJ2-2	few	TGTGCCAGTAGTATGGCAGGCAGGGGGAACACCGGGGAGCTGTTTTTT	CASSMAGRGNTGELFF
TRBV7-3	TRBD1	TRBJ1-1	-	TGTGCCAGCAGCTGGACAGGGGGGAACACTGAAGCTTTCTTT	CASSWTGGNTEAFF
TRBV11-2	-	TRBJ2-5	-	TGTGCCAGCAGCTCCGTCCGGAAACCGGGGAGCCAGTACTTC	CASSSVRKPGSQYF
TRBV7-9	TRBD2	TRBJ2-1	-	TGTGCCAGCAGCTTCTCGGGACTAGTAACGGGTGAGCAGTTCTTC	CASSFSGLVTGEQFF
TRBV7-2	TRBD1	TRBJ2-7	-	TGTGCCAGCAGCACTTCGACAGGGCCCTACGTGCAGTACTTC	CASSTSTGPYVQYF
TRBV6-6	-	TRBJ2-7	few	TGTGCCAGCAACCTCAAGAGGGGACACATCTACGAGCAGTACTTC	CASNLKRGHIYEQYF
TRBV4-2	-	TRBJ2-7	-	TGTGCCAGCAGCCAAGATCCGGGACACTCCTACGAGCAGTACTTC	CASSQDPGHSYEQYF
TRBV5-4	-	TRBJ2-5	-	TGTGCCAGCAGCCAAGGACTCCCGCCGCGTCAAGAGACCCAGTACTTC	CASSQGLPPRQETQYF
TRBV27	TRBD1	TRBJ2-7	-	TGTGCCAGCAGTTTCAAGTGGGACAGAAGAGGGGGAAACTACGAGCAGTACTTC	CASSFKWDRRGGNYEQYF
TRBV19	TRBD1	TRBJ2-5	-	TGTGCCAGTAGTACGTGGACAGGGCCCCAAGAGACCCAGTACTTC	CASSTWTGPQETQYF
TRBV6-5	-	TRBJ2-7	few	TGTGCCAGCAGTTACTCGGCCGGGGAGAGGACCCACGAGCAGTACTTC	CASSYSAGERTHEQYF
TRBV7-3	-	TRBJ1-1	-	TGTGCCAGCAGCCGGGAGGGGGACACTGAAGCTTTCTTT	CASSREGDTEAFF
TRBV10-3	-	TRBJ2-7	-	TGTGCCATCATGGGAGAGTCCTACGAGCAGTACTTC	CAIMGESYEQYF
TRBV5-6	-	TRBJ1-1	-	TGTGCCAGCAGCTTGGAAAGGATCGGGCAAAGAGGGGCTTTCTTT	CASSLERIGQRGAFF